Below, 15 T cell receptor beta chains from the same sample are listed, as sequenced in a study of CXCR3-negative and CXCR3-positive naive CD8 T cells. The libraries of TRB cDNA were prepared using 5' RACE with UMI labels. TCRdb processed the 5' RACE reads again and assigns one entry to each CDR3 protein, with no DNA. This sample contains around 92,000 distinct CDR3 sequences. The sequenced material came from naive CXCR3- CD8+ T cells from blood. Subset in this sample: CD45RO-CCR7+CD27+CD95- naive CD8+ T cells lacking CXCR3 (TNR3-). These receptors all stem from a human donor in good health. Some clones in this sample may be carry-over from other donors' samples.

The V and J genes are TRBV14 and TRBJ1-1; TCRdb's assignment of TRBD1 cannot be checked, as there is no DNA. There are 14 residues in the CDR3. The V gene's germline CDR1 is SGHDN and CDR2 FVKESK. The chain's CDR3 is CASSHTRDPTEAFF.

V and J are TRBV7-6 and TRBJ2-1; TCRdb selects TRBD1, and the lack of DNA leaves this call unchecked. Germline CDR1 SGHVS, CDR2 FNYEAQ. The CDR3 sequence is 16 residues long. CDR3 loop: CASSLVGGGPYNEQFF.

The chain recombines TRBV7-9 with TRBJ1-6; TCRdb picks TRBD1, but there is no DNA to check that call. The CDR3 runs to 15 residues. Germline V lookup: CDR1 SEHNR, CDR2 FQNEAQ (reference sequence). Here the CDR3 reads CASSSLDRGLSPLHF.

Here the CDR3 reads CASSASGSWTGELFF. The V and J genes are TRBV9 and TRBJ2-2. Germline CDR1 is SGDLS and CDR2 is YYNGEE. The CDR3 contains 15 residues.

The chain joins TRBV27 to TRBJ2-1; the D gene TCRdb calls, TRBD1, cannot be checked with no DNA. The CDR3 sequence is 16 residues long. Per the germline V gene, CDR1 is MNHEY and CDR2 is SMNVEV (reference sequence). The CDR3 reads CASRSAGTGPYNEQFF.

V and J are TRBV4-1 and TRBJ1-2; TCRdb names TRBD1, which stays unverified in the absence of DNA. Germline lookup yields CDR1 MGHRA and CDR2 YSYEKL. The CDR3 runs to 17 residues. The chain's CDR3 is CASSQGNQDPSGYGYTF.

This clonotype is medium-sized (0.01 to 0.1%) by frequency. This CDR3 reads CASSDTTSGKRIEQFF. V and J are TRBV4-2 and TRBJ2-1; TCRdb outputs TRBD2, but without DNA this stays unchecked. This CDR3 has 16 amino acids. CDR1 and CDR2 (germline): LGHNA, YNFKEQ.

The rearrangement uses TRBV29-1 and TRBJ1-5. The germline V gene encodes CDR1 SQVTM and CDR2 ANQGSEA. The CDR3 has 13 residues. CDR3: CSVRAGFNQPQHF.

This rearrangement joins TRBV7-2 to TRBJ2-1. Germline CDR1 and CDR2: SGHTA and FQGNSA. The CDR3 extends over 17 amino acids. The CDR3 region is CASSLDLKGNSYNEQFF.

The chain is built from TRBV28 and TRBJ1-5; TCRdb reports TRBD1, a call that lacks DNA to check it against. The CDR3 sequence is 15 residues long. Germline assignment: CDR1 MDHEN and CDR2 SYDVKM. The CDR3 loop reads CASSLLGQDHQPQHF. The full variable domain, rest sourced from reference TRBV28 and TRBJ1-5, is DVKVTQSSRYLVKRTGEKVFLECVQDMDHENMFWYRQDPGLGLRLIYFSYDVKMKEKGDIPEGYSVSREKKERFSLILESASTNQTSMYLCASSLLGQDHQPQHFGDGTRLSIL.

The rearrangement joins TRBV29-1 to TRBJ2-7; TCRdb returns TRBD1, unconfirmable since there is no DNA. Germline V gene data show CDR1 as SQVTM and CDR2 as ANQGSEA. The CDR3 consists of 14 residues. The chain's CDR3 is CSAKTGGGAYEQYF.

The chain employs TRBV4-3 and TRBJ1-1. The CDR3 runs 16 residues. CDR1 and CDR2 (germline): LGHNA, YSLEER. CDR3: CASSQDGAGGYTEAFF.

The CDR3 reads CASSLRGDLGYHNEQFF. V is TRBV12-3 or TRBV12-4 and J is TRBJ2-1; TCRdb's D call, TRBD2, is unchecked because there is no DNA. This CDR3 has 17 residues.

The rearrangement joins TRBV13 to TRBJ2-7; the D call from TCRdb, TRBD1, cannot be confirmed without DNA. The V gene's germline CDR1 is PRHDT and CDR2 FYEKMQ (reference sequence). The CDR3 consists of 18 residues. The CDR3 loop reads CASSPTTVMGRAHYEQYF.

This chain joins TRBV28 and TRBJ2-7; with no DNA, the TCRdb D assignment of TRBD1 cannot be verified. The CDR3 length is 15 residues. Germline V gene data show CDR1 as MDHEN and CDR2 as SYDVKM. The CDR3 protein is CASSSQDRATYEQYF.